This TCR beta chain was captured in a study of blood T cells in healthy people across ages (dated by TCRdb to between 2014 and 2017). Regarding the complete study: In model experiments, roughly one uniquely barcoded TCR beta cDNA molecule per two T cells was captured by template switching. The study measured age-related changes in TCR beta repertoire diversity using deep sequencing normalized with unique cDNA molecular identifiers. Four age groups were formed from the donors: young (average 16 years), middle-aged (around 39), aged (approximately 60) and long-lived (roughly 81). Donors of different ages were randomly distributed across sequencing lanes to avoid experimental bias. Using the same blood draw, the study looked at two additional independent replicas of 1 million unique cDNA reads for two donors, one aged 18 to 30 and the other aged 80 or older.

Receptor libraries were prepared by 5' RACE. TCRdb lists the instrument as Illumina HiSeq 2500. A second PCR of roughly 6 to 11 cycles was run with a J-beta primer mix and a sample-barcoded 5' primer. A template-switch 5' adaptor carrying 12 random nucleotides introduced a unique molecular identifier onto each TCR beta cDNA molecule. Each sample yielded at least 2.5 million CDR3-containing paired-end reads. First-strand cDNA synthesis was performed from all RNA using the Mint cDNA synthesis kit, with priming by a TRBC-specific oligonucleotide. Following uracil-DNA glycosylase treatment, all cDNA underwent a first 18-cycle PCR with the universal primers M1SS and BC2_uni_R. The paper's data handling went like this. For normalization, 1 million high-quality reads, each with a distinct molecular identifier, were randomly selected from each sample. Instead of being binned into consensus sequences, reads that shared molecular identifiers were thrown out. CDR3 identification, clonotype clustering and error correction used MiTCR with a Q25 quality threshold and the strictest error-elimination algorithm. A nonparametric unseen species model with Euler transformation was used to estimate lower-bound total TCR beta diversity. TCRdb reanalyzed the raw reads on its own, using fastp at Q25 for trimming and MiXCR for clone calling, and kept in-frame beta chains. Rows with one shared CDR3 protein collapse into an entry with the most common genes and DNA. TCRdb, not the original authors, processed these V and J calls. In all, the sample holds hundreds of thousands of distinct CDR3 sequences, and 32% of those were seen once. The ten largest clones add up to about 16% of the sample.

The CDR3 covers 12 residues, taking in both the cysteine and the phenylalanine. The DNA shown is the 36-base CDR3, in frame from base 1. V lost 2 bases and J lost 7 bases, and the count of bases not matched to a germline gene is 1. CDR1 and CDR2, looked up from the germline V gene (reference sequence), are GTSNPN and SVGIG. Points the paper makes about the study in general: Total diversity estimates from one million sequenced T cells were considered lower bounds and underestimates. A strong correlation was found between observed TCR beta diversity and the percentage of naive T cells measured by flow cytometry. The CMV infection status of donors was not known, potentially confounding age-related changes in expanded clonotypes. Bulk unsorted PBMC profiling prevented conclusive comparison of naive and antigen-experienced compartments. Observed TCR beta diversity per million T cells fell roughly linearly with age, and a significant reduction was already apparent by age roughly 40. Compared with the aged group, the long-lived group had more naive CD4+ T cells, fewer expanded clones and increased TCR diversity, a pattern suggesting age selection.

The approximately 41 donors, aged roughly 6 to 95 years, were systemically healthy Caucasian individuals from Russia. Each donor gave 8.5 to 10 milliliters of peripheral blood, collected into EDTA-treated Vacutainer tubes. Ficoll-Paque density-gradient centrifugation was used to isolate PBMCs, with at least 6 million per sample. Total RNA, at least 6 micrograms per sample, was extracted from PBMCs with Trizol reagent. For every donor, flow cytometry on a PBMC aliquot measured the percentage of naive CD45RAhigh/CD27high T cells. Note on this clonotype: Its antigen is unknown. Within one base of it there is no much larger clone, and no base qualities were kept.

This sequence uses TRBV30 and TRBJ2-2; TRBD1 agrees with 7 junctional bases. The sequenced material came from blood. This TCR was recovered from a woman over 75 in good health. Donor details come from another sample of the same person, matched by shared clones. The bases are TGTGCCTGGAGTAGGGGGCACGGGGAGCTGTTTTTT. Its amino acids are CAWSRGHGELFF.